This is a list of T cell receptor beta chains from one sample in a study of ipilimumab plus nivolumab after autologous stem cell transplantation. Clones were read by immunoSEQ multiplex PCR, and TCRdb kept only the in-frame ones, dropping some. The repertoire holds about 5,000 clones, with under 85% as singletons. The sample here was PBMCs, taken in a trial of ipilimumab plus nivolumab as post-transplant consolidation. The origin of the receptors is a male donor with multiple myeloma. Both conserved end residues are part of each CDR3.

TRBJ2-3	TRBV30	CAWSETGGTDTQYF
TRBJ1-4	TRBV4-3	CASSQVQGTANEKLFF
TRBJ1-2	TRBV19	CASSIGSQYGYTF
TRBJ2-7	TRBV10-3	CAISEPDKTYEQYF
TRBJ2-5	TRBV7-9	CASSSTSGTGGQETQYF
TRBJ2-2	TRBV11-3	CASSSGSDTGELFF
TRBJ2-5	TRBV28	CASTPSRVGSGQETQYF
TRBJ2-5	TRBV6-1	CASTRAPAVQETQYF
TRBJ1-1	TRBV6-6	CASSKTGRGLNTEAFF
TRBJ2-7	TRBV4-1	CASSQDPQGTTYEQYF
TRBJ1-2	TRBV6-5	CASSYTSGGGYTF
TRBJ1-1	TRBV5-6	CASSLRGTEAFF
TRBJ2-2	TRBV5-4	CASSLSDTGELFF
TRBJ2-5	TRBV7-8	CASSLTMEDQETQYF
TRBJ1-6	TRBV7-8	CASSAVTRPNSPLHF
TRBJ2-6	TRBV5-4	CASSPQDRAAGANVLTF
TRBJ2-7	TRBV14	CASSQGAFYEQYF